Listed below are T cell receptor beta chains from one sample, sequenced in a study of blood T cell repertoires in COVID-19. Profiling relied on immunoSEQ multiplex PCR, and the TCRdb table lists in-frame clones only, not all of them. The data show about half a million clones, approximately 83% seen once. The sequencing input was peripheral blood. These receptors were collected from a human donor in a cohort sampled during active COVID-19. Both conserved end residues are part of each CDR3. The order of the fields is J gene, V gene, clone size, CDR3 length, D gene, CDR3 DNA, CDR3 protein. A D gene is named only where the DNA matches it firmly. Only some rows state a clone size, as once, few, many or a class for expanded clones.

J: TRBJ2-1; V: TRBV6-4; size: -; length: 14; D: -; DNA: TGTGCCAGCAGAACCCGGGAGTTCTACAATGAGCAGTTCTTC; CDR3: CASRTREFYNEQFF
J: TRBJ2-1; V: TRBV9; size: once; length: 14; D: -; DNA: TGTGCCAGCAGCGTGGGTGGTAGCGGCCTCCCCCAGTTCTTC; CDR3: CASSVGGSGLPQFF
J: TRBJ2-7; V: TRBV7-9; size: few; length: 14; D: TRBD1; DNA: TGTGCCAGCGCCGGGACAGGGTACCCCTACGAGCAGTACTTC; CDR3: CASAGTGYPYEQYF
J: TRBJ1-1; V: TRBV2; size: -; length: 14; D: TRBD1; DNA: TGTGCCAGCACCTCGGACAGGATGAACACTGAAGCTTTCTTT; CDR3: CASTSDRMNTEAFF
J: TRBJ2-5; V: TRBV7-9; size: -; length: 15; D: TRBD2; DNA: TGTGCCAGCAGCCCCCGACTAGCTGGTGGGGAGACCCAGTACTTC; CDR3: CASSPRLAGGETQYF
J: TRBJ1-2; V: TRBV18; size: -; length: 14; D: -; DNA: TGTGCCAGCTCGGCAGGGCTGGGGCCCTATGGCTACACCTTC; CDR3: CASSAGLGPYGYTF
J: TRBJ1-2; V: TRBV19; size: -; length: 12; D: -; DNA: TGTGCCAGTAGTCAAGGGGATCGAGGCTACACCTTC; CDR3: CASSQGDRGYTF
J: TRBJ1-1; V: TRBV2; size: -; length: 13; D: -; DNA: TGTGCCAGCAGTTACAGGGATGTGACTGAAGCTTTCTTT; CDR3: CASSYRDVTEAFF
J: TRBJ1-1; V: TRBV30; size: once; length: 14; D: -; DNA: TGTGCCTGGAGTAGGCGGAAGGGGGACACTGAAGCTTTCTTT; CDR3: CAWSRRKGDTEAFF
J: TRBJ1-2; V: TRBV6-1; size: -; length: 16; D: TRBD1; DNA: TGTGCCAGCAGTGACTGGGGGACAGGGAAGGGGTATGGCTACACCTTC; CDR3: CASSDWGTGKGYGYTF
J: TRBJ2-7; V: TRBV30; size: -; length: 12; D: -; DNA: TGTGCCTGGAGTGTACTCTCCTACGAGCAGTACTTC; CDR3: CAWSVLSYEQYF
J: TRBJ1-4; V: TRBV12-3/TRBV12-4; size: -; length: 13; D: -; DNA: TGTGCCAGCAGTGTTGTTGGGCCGGAAAAACTGTTTTTT; CDR3: CASSVVGPEKLFF
J: TRBJ2-7; V: TRBV7-2; size: once; length: 15; D: TRBD2; DNA: TGTGCCAGCAGCACGGGACTAGCGGGAGCGTACGAGCAGTACTTC; CDR3: CASSTGLAGAYEQYF
J: TRBJ2-1; V: TRBV2; size: -; length: 13; D: TRBD1; DNA: TGTGCCAGCAAGAGGACAGGGGCCAATGAGCAGTTCTTC; CDR3: CASKRTGANEQFF
J: TRBJ1-4; V: TRBV5-5; size: -; length: 14; D: -; DNA: TGTGCCAGCAGCCCCCCCGGGTCAGCTGAAAAACTGTTTTTT; CDR3: CASSPPGSAEKLFF
J: TRBJ1-3; V: TRBV6-1; size: -; length: 15; D: -; DNA: TGTGCCAGCAGTGAAAACCGGGACACCGGAAACACCATATATTTT; CDR3: CASSENRDTGNTIYF
J: TRBJ2-5; V: TRBV28; size: -; length: 17; D: TRBD2; DNA: TGTGCCAGCAGTCCCCTACGGGCGCTAGGGAGGGGAGAGACCCAGTACTTC; CDR3: CASSPLRALGRGETQYF
J: TRBJ2-7; V: TRBV7-3; size: -; length: 16; D: TRBD2; DNA: TGTGCCAGCAGCCCACGGGGGGAGCGGGACGCTTTCGAGCAGTACTTC; CDR3: CASSPRGERDAFEQYF
J: TRBJ1-5; V: TRBV18; size: -; length: 13; D: -; DNA: TGTGCCAGCTCACCAAGCCAAAATCAGCCCCAGCATTTT; CDR3: CASSPSQNQPQHF
J: TRBJ2-4; V: TRBV3-1/TRBV3-2; size: -; length: 13; D: -; DNA: TGTGCCAGCAGCGTAGACAGCAAAAACATTCAGTACTTC; CDR3: CASSVDSKNIQYF
J: TRBJ1-2; V: TRBV3-1/TRBV3-2; size: -; length: 16; D: -; DNA: TGTGCCAGCAGCCAAGATATGGGAGCCCCGAGGAATGGCTACACCTTC; CDR3: CASSQDMGAPRNGYTF
J: TRBJ1-1; V: TRBV11-2; size: few; length: 12; D: -; DNA: TGTGCCAGCAGCCCGACAGGAGTTGGAGCTTTCTTT; CDR3: CASSPTGVGAFF
J: TRBJ2-7; V: TRBV10-1; size: -; length: 16; D: TRBD2; DNA: TGCGCCAGCAGCCTCTTCCTAGCGGGGGCGTCGGGCGAGCAGTACTTC; CDR3: CASSLFLAGASGEQYF
J: TRBJ2-7; V: TRBV27; size: -; length: 15; D: TRBD1; DNA: TGTGCCAGCAGTACCGGGACAGGGATCTCCTACGAGCAGTACTTC; CDR3: CASSTGTGISYEQYF
J: TRBJ2-7; V: TRBV7-2; size: -; length: 15; D: -; DNA: TGTGCCAGCAGCTCGGGACACGGGACGACCTACGAGCAGTACTTC; CDR3: CASSSGHGTTYEQYF
J: TRBJ2-5; V: TRBV18; size: -; length: 16; D: TRBD2; DNA: TGTGCCAGCTCACAGGGACTAGCGGGACACGAAGAGACCCAGTACTTC; CDR3: CASSQGLAGHEETQYF
J: TRBJ1-1; V: TRBV10-2; size: -; length: 13; D: -; DNA: TGCGCCAGCAGATTCGGGGAGAACACTGAAGCTTTCTTT; CDR3: CASRFGENTEAFF